Below, one TCR beta chain is given with its context. The data were taken from a study of T cell responses to AZD1222 COVID-19 vaccine. Study overall: Researchers grouped second doses given at about 4 or about 12 weeks into one pool.

Clones were read by immunoSEQ multiplex PCR, and TCRdb kept only the in-frame ones, dropping some. The profile covers 100,000 to 150,000 clones, with around 87% appearing a single time and about 9.4% taken by the ten largest. The V end lost 7 bases, the J end lost 6 bases, and 12 bases lay between the germline ends. Germline V gene sequence: CDR1 SGHTA, CDR2 FQGTGA. The CDR3 runs to 13 residues. The material was peripheral blood, obtained on day 0 of AZD1222 vaccination. The chain employs TRBV7-3 and TRBJ2-2, with D perhaps matching TRBD1 (6 bases). This TCR derives from an adult in good health. The CDR3 here is CASTGPGAGELFF. The CDR3 coding sequence is TGTGCCAGCACTGGGCCAGGGGCCGGGGAGCTGTTTTTT. The full variable domain, its missing parts supplied by reference TRBV7-3 and TRBJ2-2, is GAGVSQTPSNKVTEKGKYVELRCDPISGHTALYWYRQSLGQGPEFLIYFQGTGAADDSGLPNDRFFAVRPEGSVSTLKIQRTERGDSAVYLCASTGPGAGELFFGEGSRLTVL.